These T cell receptor beta chains were read from a single sample in a study of cytomegalovirus exposure and HLA in healthy donors. Repertoires were generated with immunoSEQ multiplex PCR, while TCRdb's copy carries only in-frame clones and drops some. The listing contains roughly 120,000 clones. What was sequenced was PBMCs. The receptors here all came from a man in his forties or fifties in good health and CMV-seronegative. Each CDR3 is given with its conserved first and last residue. Fields, in order: D gene, V gene, J gene, CDR3 protein, CDR3 DNA. D genes are given only for firm matches.

TRBD1,TRBV5-1,TRBJ2-3,CASSLAGGEDTQYF,TGCGCCAGCAGCTTGGCAGGGGGCGAGGATACGCAGTATTTT
NA,TRBV5-1,TRBJ1-3,CASTLGGSSGNTIYF,TGCGCCAGCACCCTTGGGGGGAGCTCTGGAAACACCATATATTTT
TRBD2,TRBV10-3,TRBJ2-5,CAISGGGLETQYF,TGTGCCATCAGTGGGGGAGGGCTGGAGACCCAGTACTTC
TRBD1,TRBV19,TRBJ1-2,CASSIGPGQGDYGYTF,TGTGCCAGTAGTATAGGGCCAGGACAGGGCGACTATGGCTACACCTTC
TRBD2,TRBV7-2,TRBJ2-7,CASSLVGREAFYEQYF,TGTGCCAGCAGCTTAGTTGGTCGGGAGGCTTTCTACGAGCAGTACTTC
NA,TRBV30,TRBJ2-2,CAWSVPVGRHTGELFF,TGTGCCTGGAGTGTACCCGTGGGGCGGCACACCGGGGAGCTGTTTTTT
NA,TRBV6-5,TRBJ2-7,CASSTDWSSYEQYF,TGTGCCAGCAGCACGGACTGGAGCTCCTACGAGCAGTACTTC
NA,TRBV6-1,TRBJ1-3,CASQGSLGNTIYF,TGTGCCAGTCAGGGGAGTCTCGGAAACACCATATATTTT
NA,TRBV28,TRBJ1-4,CASSSRTGMNEKLFF,TGTGCCAGCAGTTCCCGGACGGGGATGAATGAAAAACTGTTTTTT
TRBD1,TRBV5-1,TRBJ1-2,CASSSGQGGSNYGYTF,TGCGCCAGCAGCTCGGGACAGGGGGGGTCTAACTATGGCTACACCTTC
NA,TRBV27,TRBJ1-2,CASSLSGRAVNYGYTF,TGTGCCAGCAGTTTATCTGGGAGGGCGGTGAACTATGGCTACACCTTC
NA,TRBV10-3,TRBJ1-3,CAISPRGPTGNTIYF,TGTGCCATCAGTCCCAGGGGCCCCACTGGAAACACCATATATTTT
TRBD1,TRBV27,TRBJ1-2,CASSLSTNRGINYGYTF,TGTGCCAGCAGTTTATCGACAAACAGGGGGATCAACTATGGCTACACCTTC
TRBD1,TRBV5-4,TRBJ1-2,CASSYRQGDYGYTF,TGTGCCAGCAGCTATCGACAGGGGGATTATGGCTACACCTTC
TRBD2,TRBV5-4,TRBJ2-1,CASSVVFSGRGYNEQFF,TGTGCCAGCAGCGTCGTTTTTAGCGGGAGGGGCTACAATGAGCAGTTCTTC
NA,TRBV14,TRBJ1-1,CASSQQINTKAFF,TGTGCCAGCAGCCAGCAGATAAACACTAAAGCTTTCTTT
NA,TRBV19,TRBJ2-2,CASTHGEGFLPGELFF,TGTGCCAGTACCCACGGCGAGGGTTTCTTGCCCGGGGAGCTGTTTTTT
TRBD1,TRBV6-4,TRBJ2-7,CASRGQGRVYEQYF,TGTGCCAGCCGTGGACAGGGAAGGGTCTACGAGCAGTACTTC
TRBD1,TRBV29-1,TRBJ1-4,CSAQGAANEKLFF,TGCAGCGCCCAGGGGGCGGCTAATGAAAAACTGTTTTTT
TRBD1,TRBV6-6,TRBJ2-5,CASRETGQGFRETQYF,TGTGCCAGCAGGGAGACGGGACAGGGGTTCAGGGAGACCCAGTACTTC
NA,TRBV4-3,TRBJ1-3,CASSRDSASGNTIYF,TGCGCCAGCAGCCGGGACTCTGCCTCTGGAAACACCATATATTTT
TRBD1,TRBV25-1,TRBJ1-1,CASSGDRVARKSTEAFF,TGTGCCAGCAGTGGGGACAGAGTCGCCAGGAAAAGCACTGAAGCTTTCTTT
TRBD2,TRBV5-6,TRBJ2-7,CASSSTLAGATYEQYF,TGTGCCAGCAGCTCGACACTAGCGGGGGCTACCTACGAGCAGTACTTC
TRBD2,TRBV27,TRBJ2-5,CARYLYQRGQETQYF,TGTGCCAGATACTTATACCAGCGGGGGCAAGAGACCCAGTACTTC
TRBD2,TRBV4-2,TRBJ2-1,CASSHGGGERERYDEQFF,TGTGCCAGCAGCCATGGGGGGGGTGAGCGGGAGAGGTATGATGAGCAGTTCTTC
NA,TRBV5-8,TRBJ2-7,CASSLAGGAGYEQYF,TGTGCCAGCAGCTTGGCCGGAGGGGCGGGCTACGAGCAGTACTTC
TRBD2,TRBV29-1,TRBJ2-5,CSVLRLAGPQETQYF,TGCAGCGTTCTAAGACTAGCGGGGCCCCAAGAGACCCAGTACTTC
TRBD2,TRBV11-3,TRBJ2-3,CASSLGLAGGTYTQYF,TGTGCCAGCAGCTTAGGACTAGCGGGAGGCACATATACGCAGTATTTT
NA,TRBV30,TRBJ1-5,CAWSGGALQPQHF,TGTGCCTGGAGTGGGGGAGCACTTCAGCCCCAGCATTTT
NA,TRBV27,TRBJ2-2,CASSLGGGAAGELFF,TGTGCCAGCAGTTTGGGTGGTGGCGCGGCCGGGGAGCTGTTTTTT
TRBD2,TRBV19,TRBJ2-7,CASSTSGRAHEQYF,TGTGCCAGTAGTACTAGCGGGAGGGCCCACGAGCAGTACTTC
TRBD1,TRBV28,TRBJ1-5,CAGKQGASNQPQHF,TGTGCCGGCAAACAGGGGGCGAGCAATCAGCCCCAGCATTTT